The subject of this entry is one TCR beta chain. Its antigen is undetermined. The CDR3 totals 17 residues. In germline, CDR1 is SGDLS, CDR2 YYNGEE. Trimming took 3 bases from V and 5 from J; bases not matched to a gene: 10. The data stem from a study of cytomegalovirus exposure and HLA in healthy donors. The wider study: Most donors, about 82% of around 400 genotyped, fell in the Caucasian-associated ancestry cluster.

General study findings and limits: The presence/absence work took it that sequencing depth was about the same across donors. Researchers counted around 150 TCR beta chains as cytomegalovirus-associated.

Regarding donors, all were healthy bone marrow donors. Primers: 60 Vbeta forward and 13 Jbeta reverse. Produced via immunoSEQ multiplex PCR; TCRdb's table is partial and in-frame only. This repertoire shows about 130,000 clones, about 70% found once; its top ten account for around 13%. The clonotype was recovered from a woman aged 55-69 years in good health and CMV-seropositive. This chain links TRBV9 with TRBJ2-3, with 12 bases that match TRBD1. Sequencing was carried out using PBMCs. The CDR3 region is CASSAGDRGRQGDTQYF. CDR3 DNA sequence: TGTGCCAGCAGCGCAGGGGACAGGGGGCGTCAAGGAGATACGCAGTATTTT. Filled out from reference TRBV9 and TRBJ2-3, the complete variable domain reads DSGVTQTPKHLITATGQRVTLRCSPRSGDLSVYWYQQSLDQGLQFLIQYYNGEERAKGNILERFSAQQFPDLHSELNLSSLELGDSALYFCASSAGDRGRQGDTQYFGPGTRLTVL.